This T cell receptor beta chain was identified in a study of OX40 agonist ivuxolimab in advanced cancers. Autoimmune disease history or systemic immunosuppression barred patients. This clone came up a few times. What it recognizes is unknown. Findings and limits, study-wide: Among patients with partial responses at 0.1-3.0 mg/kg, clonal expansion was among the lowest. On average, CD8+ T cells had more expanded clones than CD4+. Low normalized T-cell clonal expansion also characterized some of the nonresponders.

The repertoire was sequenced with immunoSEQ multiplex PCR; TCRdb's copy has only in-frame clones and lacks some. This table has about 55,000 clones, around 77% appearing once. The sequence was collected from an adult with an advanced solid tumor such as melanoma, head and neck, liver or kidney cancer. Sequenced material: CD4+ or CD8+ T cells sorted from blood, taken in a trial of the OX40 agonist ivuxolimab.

The CDR3 nucleotides are TGTGCCAGCAGACCAGCAGGGGCCTTTAGCAATCAGCCCCAGCATTTT. Amino acids: CASRPAGAFSNQPQHF. This chain links TRBV27 with TRBJ1-5, with D maybe TRBD1 (6 bases). With 6 bases removed from V and 0 bases from J, the gap between germline ends came to 15 bases. CDR1 and CDR2 (germline): MNHEY, SMNVEV (reference sequence). This CDR3 region has 16 residues.